The text below deals with one T cell receptor (beta chain). This sample stems from a study of technical replicates of blood from several donors. Generated by immunoSEQ multiplex PCR, the TCRdb table keeps only in-frame clones and is missing some. The sample carries around 84,000 clones, roughly 98% recorded once. V was pared by 2 bases and J by 6 bases, with 16 bases between. This CDR3 spans 15 amino acids. Germline CDR1 is PRHDT and CDR2 is FYEKMQ (reference sequence). V gene TRBV13 combines with J gene TRBJ1-2, with D hard to call. This TCR derives from a human donor in good health. The sample taken for sequencing was T cells isolated from PBMCs. This CDR3 is CASSLLSLEGDGYTF. The CDR3 bases are TGTGCCAGCAGCTTACTATCCCTCGAGGGAGATGGCTACACCTTC.